This paragraph covers one TCR beta chain sequence. This clone turned up a few times. Its antigen target is currently unknown. One base away there is no much larger clone; base qualities are not given. The entire amount of isolated RNA was reverse transcribed using the High Capacity cDNA Reverse Transcription Kit, so the sequenced TCRB transcripts were expressed ones. For stem cell-like memory T cell samples, survey-depth immunoSEQ sequencing was used, averaging approximately 910,000 total reads per sample. After sorted cells were lysed in RLT buffer, RNA was extracted with DNase-treated RNeasy Micro or Mini kits, with the choice depending on cell number. To prevent cross-contamination, each cell subset was processed individually, whereas patient and healthy donor samples were processed jointly. The immunoSEQ multiplex PCR was used to amplify TCRB sequences from cDNA, yielding 87-bp fragments that span the CDR3 region. Sequencing of the amplicons was done on the Illumina HiSeq platform. In the source study's methods: PCR bias was corrected computationally using synthetic template baselines, and reads within Hamming distance 2 were collapsed, with unmergeable singletons discarded. By aligning reads against IMGT, V, D and J genes, CDR3 length, and insertions or deletions at six rearrangement sites were assigned. Within each subset, clonotype counts were normalized to the number of sorted cells before true diversity and Gini coefficients were calculated with the tcR R package. The overlap coefficient, calculated on TCRB nucleotide sequences, was used to measure repertoire sharing. TCRdb provides this immuneACCESS table in a form limited to in-frame rearrangements. Some clones are lacking; in checked studies, under half of them reflect an unresolved V gene, and why the rest are absent is not known. Clone size and V and J calls were adopted from that table, with D and trimming inferred from the DNA. This sample is represented by approximately 90,000 clones; roughly 30% of them were singletons. The ten largest clones represent approximately 0.46% of the sample.

These data are taken from a study of beta chain features in type 1 diabetes (dated 2018 in TCRdb). Some background on the complete study: Mean age, gender distribution, total cell number and subset yield were not different between patients and healthy donors. A total of 85 million to 140 million sorted cells were examined across all samples, and a strong correlation was observed between cell number per subset and RNA yield. In the study, recently diagnosed type 1 diabetes patients and matched healthy donors were compared on the TCRB repertoires of their sorted circulating CD4+ T cell subsets. Naive and central memory subsets were obtained from all 30 or so donors, but regulatory and stem cell-like memory subsets were isolated from only 8 patients and roughly eight healthy donors. Overall study results and their limits: Because cDNA was sequenced instead of genomic DNA, activated cells with high expression could be over-represented, although the groups did not differ in activation or CD3 levels. PCR might favor shorter templates, but patient and control samples were amplified and corrected together, so any skew would affect both groups equally. A moderate but significant shortening of TCRB CDR3 length was observed in type 1 diabetes patients in all four CD4+ subsets. Because small numbers of individuals were included in the HLA sub-analyses, any influence of HLA type on TCRB rearrangement was left unresolved. The naive, central memory and regulatory TCRB repertoires appeared to resemble one another more closely among patients than among healthy donors. At VDJ recombination sites, patients with type 1 diabetes made fewer insertions and deleted more nucleotides, a pattern implying thymic rearrangement abnormalities.

Each donor gave one peripheral blood draw, averaging approximately 110 mL, which was collected into heparinised tubes. A BD FACSAria II was used to sort naive, central memory, regulatory and stem cell-like memory CD4+ T cells with a panel that included CD45RO, CCR7, CD25, CD127, CD95 and CD27. A purity above 95% was achieved for all sorted populations. PBMCs were isolated right away by Lymphoprep density gradient centrifugation and were stained directly, without culture. So that batch effects would be minimized, each experiment stained and sorted samples in pairs, pairing one healthy donor with one patient. The TCR sequence derives from a woman between 18 and 29 years old in good health. The sequenced material came from stem cell memory CD4+ T cells from blood. The sample's cell subset or site, from its label and the paper: stem cell-like memory CD4+ T cells.

This receptor has the CDR3 CASWRQPANYGYTF. In nucleotides, the sequence is TGTGCCAGCTGGCGACAGCCCGCTAACTATGGCTACACCTTC. Recombination connected TRBV2 to TRBJ1-2; TRBD1 is perhaps the D gene, given 5 matching bases. V loses 8 bases, J loses 0 bases, and the germline ends lie 13 bases apart. The CDR3 spans 14 residues, from the cysteine through the phenylalanine. Of the read, only the CDR3 DNA is kept; its 42 bases are in frame from base 1. The germline V gene gives CDR1 as SNHLY and CDR2 as FYNNEI.